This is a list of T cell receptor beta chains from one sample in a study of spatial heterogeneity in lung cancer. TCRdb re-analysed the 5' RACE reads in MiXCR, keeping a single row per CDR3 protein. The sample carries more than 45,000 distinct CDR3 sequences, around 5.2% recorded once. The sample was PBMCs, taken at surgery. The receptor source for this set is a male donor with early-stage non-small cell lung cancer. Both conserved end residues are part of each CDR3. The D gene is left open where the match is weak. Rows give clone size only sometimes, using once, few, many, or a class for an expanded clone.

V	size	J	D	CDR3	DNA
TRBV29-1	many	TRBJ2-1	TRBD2	CSVEPGTSGGEQFF	TGCAGCGTTGAACCTGGGACTAGCGGGGGTGAGCAGTTCTTC
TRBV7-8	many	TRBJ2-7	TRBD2	CASSFGLAGVTYEQYF	TGTGCCAGCAGCTTCGGACTAGCGGGCGTAACCTACGAGCAGTACTTC
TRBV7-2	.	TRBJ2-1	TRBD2	CASSSGTSGASSYNEQFF	TGTGCCAGCAGCTCCGGGACTAGCGGGGCAAGCTCCTACAATGAGCAGTTCTTC
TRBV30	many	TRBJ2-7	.	CAWSVRRIYEQYF	TGTGCCTGGAGTGTCCGGCGGATCTACGAGCAGTACTTC
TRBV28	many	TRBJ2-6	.	CASSLRRSGANVLTF	TGTGCCAGCAGTTTAAGACGTTCTGGGGCCAACGTCCTGACTTTC
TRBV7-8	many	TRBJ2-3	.	CASSFQGSSTDTQYF	TGTGCCAGCAGCTTCCAGGGGTCTAGCACAGATACGCAGTATTTT
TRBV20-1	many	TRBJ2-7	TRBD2	CSAKSGLAVSYEQYF	TGCAGTGCTAAATCGGGGCTAGCGGTCTCCTACGAGCAGTACTTC
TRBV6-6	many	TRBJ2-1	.	CASIGGTYNEQFF	TGTGCCAGCATCGGAGGGACTTACAATGAGCAGTTCTTC
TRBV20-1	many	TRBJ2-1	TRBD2	CSAPLGGGRGNEQFF	TGCAGTGCTCCCCTCGGGGGCGGGAGGGGTAATGAGCAGTTCTTC
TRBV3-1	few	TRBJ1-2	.	CASSQVAGSYGYTF	TGTGCCAGCAGCCAAGTAGCAGGCAGCTATGGCTACACCTTC
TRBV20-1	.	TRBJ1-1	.	CSARDGARVNTEAFF	TGCAGTGCTAGAGATGGAGCCAGGGTGAACACTGAAGCTTTCTTT
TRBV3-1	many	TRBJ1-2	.	CASSQGSARGGYTF	TGTGCCAGCAGCCAAGGATCGGCGAGGGGAGGCTACACCTTC
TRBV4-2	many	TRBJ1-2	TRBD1	CASSQASTGDYGYTF	TGTGCCAGCAGCCAAGCCTCGACAGGGGACTATGGCTACACCTTC
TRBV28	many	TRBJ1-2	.	CASSFGGYGYTF	TGTGCCAGCAGTTTTGGGGGATATGGCTACACCTTC
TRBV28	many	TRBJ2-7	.	CASSLWPSKQYF	TGTGCCAGCAGTTTGTGGCCGAGCAAGCAGTACTTC
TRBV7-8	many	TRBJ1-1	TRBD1	CAIRMGRGDTEAFF	TGTGCCATCCGAATGGGCAGGGGGGATACTGAAGCTTTCTTT
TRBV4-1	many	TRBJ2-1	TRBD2	CASSQASGRGHNEQFF	TGCGCCAGCAGCCAAGCTAGCGGGAGGGGTCACAATGAGCAGTTCTTC
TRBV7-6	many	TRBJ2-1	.	CASSPRDTPYNEQFF	TGTGCCAGCAGCCCCCGGGACACTCCTTACAATGAGCAGTTCTTC
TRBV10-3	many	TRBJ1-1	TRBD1	CAISPQTGGETEAFF	TGTGCCATCAGCCCTCAGACAGGGGGCGAGACTGAAGCTTTCTTT
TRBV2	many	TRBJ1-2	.	CASSGLNYGYTF	TGTGCCAGCAGTGGACTGAACTATGGCTACACCTTC
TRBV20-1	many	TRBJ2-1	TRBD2	CSARGLAGGYNEQFF	TGCAGTGCTAGGGGACTAGCGGGGGGGTACAATGAGCAGTTCTTC
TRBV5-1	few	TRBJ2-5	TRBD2	CVSSLASGTQVETQYF	TGCGTCAGCAGCTTGGCCAGCGGGACCCAGGTAGAGACCCAGTACTTC
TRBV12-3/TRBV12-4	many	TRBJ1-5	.	CASSRETPNQPQHF	TGTGCCAGCAGCAGGGAGACTCCCAATCAGCCCCAGCATTTT
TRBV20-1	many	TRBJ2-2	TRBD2	CSAAWGSGSITGELFF	TGCAGTGCTGCCTGGGGGAGCGGGAGTATCACCGGGGAGCTGTTTTTT
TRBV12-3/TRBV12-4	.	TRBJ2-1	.	CASSFPPLTYNEQFF	TGTGCCAGCAGTTTTCCCCCGCTCACCTACAATGAGCAGTTCTTC
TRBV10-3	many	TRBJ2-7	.	CAISVDRLYEQYF	TGTGCCATCAGTGTCGACAGACTCTACGAGCAGTACTTC
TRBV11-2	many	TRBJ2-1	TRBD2	CASSFNGASGSFSYNEQFF	TGTGCCAGCAGCTTCAATGGGGCTAGCGGGAGCTTCTCCTACAATGAGCAGTTCTTC
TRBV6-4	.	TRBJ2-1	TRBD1	CASSERTGGYNEQFF	TGTGCCAGCAGTGAACGGACAGGGGGCTACAATGAGCAGTTCTTC
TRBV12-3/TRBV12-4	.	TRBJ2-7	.	CASSFLGQSEQYF	TGTGCCAGCAGTTTCCTTGGACAGTCCGAGCAGTACTTC
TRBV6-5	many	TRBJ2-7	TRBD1	CASSLDRAYEQYF	TGTGCCAGCAGTCTGGACAGGGCCTACGAGCAGTACTTC
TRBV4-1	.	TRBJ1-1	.	CASSQEEGAYTEAFF	TGCGCCAGCAGCCAAGAGGAGGGAGCTTACACTGAAGCTTTCTTT